The 20 T cell receptor beta chains given below trace back to one sample, sequenced in a study of regulatory T cells in long-lasting Graves disease. Time point: persistent/refractory GD, antithyroid drugs over 5 years with positive TRAb. PBMC-extracted RNA yielded the TCR library. iRepertoire HTBI primers and Arm-PCR of CDR3 regions built TCR beta libraries. TCRdb re-derived calls from the multiplex PCR reads in MiXCR, one entry per CDR3 protein. The sample yields hundreds of thousands of distinct CDR3 sequences, around 20% seen once. This sample comprised peripheral blood mononuclear cells (PBMCs), obtained when the disease was refractory, from a patient treated with antithyroid drugs. Receptors originate from a female donor with Graves disease.

V and J are TRBV28 and TRBJ2-4; TRBD1 or TRBD2 may be the D gene (5 bases each). CDR3 size: 15 residues. Germline V CDR1 and CDR2: MDHEN, SYDVKM. Trimming took 5 bases from V and 0 from J, leaving 11 bases between them. CDR3: CASSDSGTAKNIQYF. CDR3 nucleotides: TGTGCCAGCAGTGACTCCGGGACAGCCAAAAACATTCAGTACTTC.

On this clonotype: A far larger clone is off by one base, so a read error is likely. The V gene is TRBV12-3 or TRBV12-4, the J gene TRBJ2-2; the D is unclear. This CDR3 is 14 amino acids long. The CDR3 here is CAGSVETAPGELFF. Here the CDR3 DNA reads TGTGCCGGCAGTGTGGAGACTGCGCCCGGGGAGCTGTTTTTT.

The chain links TRBV3-1 to TRBJ2-1; 8 nucleotides agree with TRBD2. Germline trimming cut 8 bases from V and 4 bases from J; bases unmatched to any gene: 7. Germline-derived CDR1 and CDR2 are LGHDT and YNNKEL (reference sequence). This CDR3 has 14 residues. The CDR3 reads CASSPGGGYNEQFF. CDR3 in DNA: TGTGCCAGCTCCCCGGGAGGGGGGTACAATGAGCAGTTCTTC.

This clonotype was seen many times. The chain has TRBV6-1 and TRBJ2-7, with D perhaps TRBD2 (5 bases). There are 14 residues in the CDR3. Germline CDR1 is MNHNS and CDR2 is SASEGT. Trimming took 8 bases from V and 2 from J, leaving 16 bases between them. The CDR3 here is CASLELVMAYEQYF. The CDR3 DNA follows: TGTGCCAGCCTCGAACTAGTAATGGCCTACGAGCAGTACTTC.

This chain joins TRBV6-1 and TRBJ2-7, with TRBD1 identical over 7 bases. With V trimmed by 4 bases and J by 5 bases, 11 bases remained unmatched. Germline loops: CDR1 MNHNS, CDR2 SASEGT. The CDR3 sequence is 15 residues long. CDR3: CASSGMTGFWHEQYF. Written as DNA, the CDR3 is TGTGCCAGCAGTGGAATGACAGGGTTTTGGCACGAGCAGTACTTC.

This clonotype was counted many times. The rearrangement joins TRBV28 to TRBJ2-7; D gene ambiguous. V shed 7 bases and J shed 3 bases, with 10 bases lying between them. The germline gives CDR1 MDHEN, CDR2 SYDVKM. The CDR3 loop spans 12 amino acids. As DNA, the CDR3 is TGTGCCAGCACCCACGGAGTCTACGAGCAGTACTTC. This translates into CASTHGVYEQYF.

This clonotype appeared a single time. This chain links TRBV9 with TRBJ1-3, with a possible D match to TRBD1 (5 bases). V was cut by 0 bases and J by 1 base, with 8 bases left in between. The germline V gene has CDR1 SGDLS and CDR2 YYNGEE. The CDR3 covers 15 residues. In DNA, the CDR3 is TGTGCCAGCAGCGTAGGCAAGGGGTCTGGAAACACCATATATTTT. Its translation is CASSVGKGSGNTIYF.

The V call is TRBV9, the J call TRBJ2-6, with D uncertain. The CDR3 covers 15 residues. V lost 6 bases, J lost 1 base, and 11 bases lay in between. Germline lookup yields CDR1 SGDLS and CDR2 YYNGEE. Here the CDR3 reads CASTQTVSGANVLTF. In DNA, the CDR3 is TGTGCCAGCACCCAAACTGTATCTGGGGCCAACGTCCTGACTTTC. Together with reference TRBV9 and TRBJ2-6, the CDR3 gives the full variable domain: DSGVTQTPKHLITATGQRVTLRCSPRSGDLSVYWYQQSLDQGLQFLIQYYNGEERAKGNILERFSAQQFPDLHSELNLSSLELGDSALYFCASTQTVSGANVLTFGAGSRLTVL.

There are many counts of this clonotype. J is TRBJ2-2 and V is TRBV28; 10 bases map to TRBD2. This CDR3 comprises 14 residues. Germline CDR1 reads MDHEN; CDR2 reads SYDVKM. V shed 7 bases, J shed 3 bases, and the junction held 2 bases outside the gene matches. The CDR3 here is CASTSGSHTGELFF. The DNA of the CDR3 is TGTGCCAGCACTAGCGGGAGTCACACCGGGGAGCTGTTTTTT.

This clonotype was picked up many times. V is TRBV28 and J is TRBJ2-2, with 9 bases identical to TRBD1. From germline, CDR1 is MDHEN and CDR2 SYDVKM. The ends lost 1 base at V and 8 bases at J; junction bases unmatched: 8. CDR3 length: 16 amino acids. Here the CDR3 DNA reads TGTGCCAGCAGTTTATACCGACAGGGGGAGGGAGGGGAGCTGTTTTTT. Amino acid sequence: CASSLYRQGEGGELFF.

The chain is built from TRBV2 and TRBJ2-3, with D possibly being TRBD2 (6 bases). Trimming removed 5 bases at V and 5 bases at J, with 11 bases between. CDR3 length equals 13 residues. Germline values: CDR1 SNHLY, CDR2 FYNNEI. The CDR3 DNA follows: TGTGCCAGCAGTCCAGACGGGAGAGATACGCAGTATTTT. Residues: CASSPDGRDTQYF.

This clonotype was detected ten times or more. The CDR3 protein is CASISDGDSSYGYTF. The CDR3 nucleotides are TGTGCCAGCATCTCCGACGGGGACAGCTCTTATGGCTACACCTTC. J is TRBJ1-2 and V is TRBV2, with 7 bases that match TRBD1. V gave up 7 bases and J gave up 5 bases; unmatched junction bases: 13. This CDR3 is 15 amino acids long. CDR1 is SNHLY, CDR2 FYNNEI, per germline.

This clonotype was observed many times. The chain combines TRBV6-2 or TRBV6-3 with TRBJ1-3, with D uncertain. The V end lost 6 bases, the J end lost 0 bases, and 12 bases lay between the germline ends. Germline V gene sequence: CDR1 MNHEY, CDR2 SVGEGT. This CDR3 is built from 15 residues. CDR3 residues: CASRNGRLSGNTIYF. In DNA, the CDR3 is TGTGCCAGCAGAAATGGTCGCCTCTCTGGAAACACCATATATTTT.

This clonotype was recorded many times. The V gene is TRBV6-1, the J gene TRBJ1-5; 7 nucleotides match TRBD1. The V segment lost 5 bases and the J segment 2 bases; nucleotides outside the gene matches: 6. The CDR3 has 15 amino acids. CDR1 and CDR2 (germline): MNHNS, SASEGT. CDR3 nucleotide sequence: TGTGCCAGCAGTCCAGACAGGGCACGCAATCAGCCCCAGCATTTT. It translates to CASSPDRARNQPQHF.

This clonotype was detected only a few times. The chain couples TRBV10-2 to TRBJ1-2; no definite D call. CDR3 size: 13 residues. Looked up from germline, CDR1 is WSHSY and CDR2 is SAAADI. Between the trimmed V and J ends, which lost 1 base and 8 bases, there was a span of 11 bases. The CDR3 nucleotides read TGCGCCAGCAGTGAGTGGGAGATTGGAGGCTACACCTTC. Encoded protein: CASSEWEIGGYTF.

This clonotype appeared a few times. V usage is TRBV7-8 and J usage is TRBJ1-3, with D tentatively TRBD1 (5 bases). V shed 5 bases and J shed 2 bases, with 10 bases lying between them. CDR3 size: 14 residues. Germline values: CDR1 SGHVS, CDR2 FQNEAQ. DNA of the CDR3: TGTGCCAGCAGCCAGACAGTCCCTGGAAACACCATATATTTT. Its translation: CASSQTVPGNTIYF.

This clonotype was recorded once. A read error may explain this, as a much larger clone is one base away. The CDR3 does not end in the conserved phenylalanine or tryptophan, so this is likely a read error. This rearrangement joins TRBV28 to TRBJ2-7; TRBD2 aligns across 8 bases. This CDR3 is built from 14 residues. The V and J ends lost 2 bases and 5 bases, in that order; junction bases with no gene match: 5. CDR1 and CDR2 (germline): MDHEN, SYDVKM. The CDR3: CASSLPGGGDEQYL. The CDR3 nucleotides are TGTGCCAGCAGTTTACCGGGAGGGGGTGACGAGCAGTACCTC.

This clonotype was detected only a few times. The chain employs TRBV5-5 and TRBJ2-5; 8 bases fit TRBD1. The CDR3 loop spans 14 amino acids. V dropped 2 bases and J dropped 4; count of bases not matched to a gene: 4. The germline gives CDR1 SGHKS, CDR2 YYEKEE (reference sequence). CDR3: CASSFPGTGETQYF. CDR3 coding DNA: TGTGCCAGCAGCTTCCCCGGGACAGGAGAGACCCAGTACTTC. Looking up the rest from reference TRBV5-5 and TRBJ2-5 gives the full variable domain: DAGVTQSPTHLIKTRGQQVTLRCSPISGHKSVSWYQQVLGQGPQFIFQYYEKEERGRGNFPDRFSARQFPNYSSELNVNALLLGDSALYLCASSFPGTGETQYFGPGTRLLVL.

This clonotype appeared a few times. The chain joins TRBV7-9 to TRBJ1-1; no definite D call. Germline CDR1 and CDR2: SEHNR and FQNEAQ (reference sequence). V was pared by 7 bases and J by 8 bases, with 11 bases between. This CDR3 spans 11 amino acids. As DNA, the CDR3 is TGTGCCAGCAACCTTTTGGGGGAAGCTTTCTTT. Protein product: CASNLLGEAFF. The full variable domain, completed using reference TRBV7-9 and TRBJ1-1, is DTGVSQNPRHKITKRGQNVTFRCDPISEHNRLYWYRQTLGQGPEFLTYFQNEAQLEKSRLLSDRFSAERPKGSFSTLEIQRTEQGDSAMYLCASNLLGEAFFGQGTRLTVV.

This clonotype was seen ten or more times. A junction end diverges from the germline sequence, so it may reflect a read error. The rearrangement uses TRBV7-7 and TRBJ2-5; 9 bases are a match to TRBD1. Germline V CDR1 and CDR2: SSHAT, FNYEAQ (reference sequence). The CDR3 totals 15 residues. CDR3: CASSSGTGSMETQYF. The CDR3 DNA reads as TGTGCTAGCAGCTCCGGGACAGGGTCAATGGAGACCCAGTACTTC.